The rows below give T cell receptor beta chains drawn from one sample of a study of blood T cell repertoires in COVID-19. Measured with immunoSEQ multiplex PCR; TCRdb has only the in-frame clones, and not every one. The table shows some 250,000 clones, with approximately 90% occurring only once. Sequencing was carried out using PBMCs or T cells enriched from blood (not recorded which). These TCRs come from a man in his late teens or twenties who had recovered from COVID-19. Each CDR3 is given with its conserved first and last residue. D genes are given only for firm matches. Clone sizes are given selectively: once, few, many, or a class where the clone is expanded.

D | size | J | length | V | DNA | CDR3
NA | few | TRBJ1-1 | 13 | TRBV30 | TGTGCCTGGGAGCAGGGGAGGAACACTGAAGCTTTCTTT | CAWEQGRNTEAFF
TRBD2 | NA | TRBJ2-2 | 15 | TRBV18 | TGTGCCAGCTCACAGCAGCGGGGGAACACCGGGGAGCTGTTTTTT | CASSQQRGNTGELFF
NA | NA | TRBJ1-2 | 13 | TRBV10-3 | TGTGCCATCAGACCCGACAGTACCAGCGGCTACACCTTC | CAIRPDSTSGYTF
NA | NA | TRBJ1-1 | 12 | TRBV28 | TGTGCCAGCAGTTTAGGCCAGGGTGGAGCTTTCTTT | CASSLGQGGAFF
NA | NA | TRBJ1-5 | 15 | TRBV10-3 | TGTGCCATCAGTGAGTTCGGGAATAGCAATCAGCCCCAGCATTTT | CAISEFGNSNQPQHF
TRBD1 | NA | TRBJ1-2 | 14 | TRBV6-5 | TGTGCCAGCAGTCCCGGACAGGGGAACTATGGCTACACCTTC | CASSPGQGNYGYTF
NA | few | TRBJ2-7 | 15 | TRBV4-2 | TGTGCCAGCAGCCAAGAGGGTAGCATCCCCTACGAGCAGTACTTC | CASSQEGSIPYEQYF
NA | NA | TRBJ2-3 | 17 | TRBV28 | TGTGCCAGCAGTCGATATAGTTTTTCCTCTAGCACAGATACGCAGTATTTT | CASSRYSFSSSTDTQYF
TRBD2 | NA | TRBJ2-2 | 21 | TRBV13 | TGTGCCAGCAGCTTAGTCTTTGGGCCTAGCGGGACCCAGACCTACACCGGGGAGCTGTTTTTT | CASSLVFGPSGTQTYTGELFF
NA | NA | TRBJ1-2 | 17 | TRBV3-1/TRBV3-2 | TGTGCCAGCAGCCAAGGGTCCCACGCAGCCGGTTCGGGTGGCTACACCTTC | CASSQGSHAAGSGGYTF
TRBD2 | once | TRBJ2-1 | 16 | TRBV7-6 | TGTGCCAGCAGCCCTGCGAGCGGGGGGCGATACAATGAGCAGTTCTTC | CASSPASGGRYNEQFF
TRBD2 | NA | TRBJ2-3 | 14 | TRBV7-2 | TGTGCCAGCAGCTTAGGGGGCGGGGGAGATACGCAGTATTTT | CASSLGGGGDTQYF
TRBD1 | NA | TRBJ1-3 | 15 | TRBV5-1 | TGCGCCAGCAGCTTCCAGGGGGAACCTGGAAACACCATATATTTT | CASSFQGEPGNTIYF
TRBD1 | NA | TRBJ1-4 | 14 | TRBV5-1 | TGCGCCAGCAGCTCCGGGACAGGGAATGAAAAACTGTTTTTT | CASSSGTGNEKLFF
TRBD1 | NA | TRBJ1-3 | 15 | TRBV3-1/TRBV3-2 | TGTGCCAGCAGCCAAGGACAGGGTTTTGGAAACACCATATATTTT | CASSQGQGFGNTIYF
TRBD1 | once | TRBJ1-4 | 16 | TRBV5-1 | TGCGCCAGCAGCTTGGGGTACAGGGGGCGCAATGAAAAACTGTTTTTT | CASSLGYRGRNEKLFF
NA | NA | TRBJ1-1 | 15 | TRBV5-4 | TGTGCCAGCAGCCTAGGGGCAGGGGAAATGGGGAAGGCTTTCTTT | CASSLGAGEMGKAFF
NA | NA | TRBJ1-1 | 14 | TRBV7-2 | TGTGCCAGCAGCTTAGGGCAGATGAACACTGAAGCTTTCTTT | CASSLGQMNTEAFF
TRBD2 | NA | TRBJ2-5 | 17 | TRBV7-3 | TGTGCCAGCAGCCAGGGCACTAGCGGGAGTGGGCAAGAGACCCAGTACTTC | CASSQGTSGSGQETQYF
TRBD2 | NA | TRBJ2-5 | 17 | TRBV5-5 | TGTGCCAGCAGGAGAATAGCGGGAGGGCCCCGTGAGGAGACCCAGTACTTC | CASRRIAGGPREETQYF
NA | NA | TRBJ1-5 | 13 | TRBV30 | TGTGCCTGGAGTGCGGCAGGCGGGCAGCCCCAGCATTTT | CAWSAAGGQPQHF
NA | NA | TRBJ1-6 | 18 | TRBV15 | TGTGCCACCAGCAGAGATCTTAAGGCCCCTCGGAGGGATTCACCCCTCCACTTT | CATSRDLKAPRRDSPLHF
NA | NA | TRBJ1-3 | 13 | TRBV12-5 | TGTGCTAGTGGACTTTACTCTGGAAACACCATATATTTT | CASGLYSGNTIYF
NA | NA | TRBJ1-2 | 19 | TRBV19 | TGTGCCAGTAGTATAGATCTACCCTCGGGACTGCCCGGGGGCTATGGCTACACCTTC | CASSIDLPSGLPGGYGYTF
TRBD2 | NA | TRBJ2-2 | 16 | TRBV7-9 | TGTGCCAGCAGCTTAGTGGGACTAGCGAACACCGGGGAGCTGTTTTTT | CASSLVGLANTGELFF
TRBD2 | NA | TRBJ2-2 | 16 | TRBV15 | TGTGCCACCAGCAGACGAAGCGGGGAAAACACCGGGGAGCTGTTTTTT | CATSRRSGENTGELFF
NA | NA | TRBJ1-6 | 16 | TRBV10-3 | TGTGCCATCAGTGAGTCAGGGGATCCCTATAATTCACCCCTCCACTTT | CAISESGDPYNSPLHF
TRBD1 | once | TRBJ2-5 | 15 | TRBV28 | TGTGCCAGCAGTTTACCTGGGACAGGGCGAGAGACCCAGTACTTC | CASSLPGTGRETQYF
TRBD1 | NA | TRBJ2-7 | 15 | TRBV18 | TGTGCCAGCTCACCGACGCGGACAGGGGCGGGGGAGCAGTACTTC | CASSPTRTGAGEQYF
TRBD1 | NA | TRBJ2-5 | 14 | TRBV5-4 | TGTGCCAGCGGTCGGCAGGGGGCTGTGGAGACCCAGTACTTC | CASGRQGAVETQYF
NA | NA | TRBJ1-1 | 13 | TRBV7-9 | TGTGCCAGCAGCTCCCGGGGAAACGCTGAAGCTTTCTTT | CASSSRGNAEAFF
NA | NA | TRBJ1-1 | 13 | TRBV5-1 | TGCGCCAGCAGCTCCTCACTTAACAGTGAAGCTTTCTTT | CASSSSLNSEAFF
TRBD1 | once | TRBJ2-3 | 16 | TRBV9 | TGTGCCAGCAGCGTGGGACAGCAGACCTTCACAGATACGCAGTATTTT | CASSVGQQTFTDTQYF
NA | NA | TRBJ2-7 | 15 | TRBV5-1 | TGCGCCAGCAGCCCCGGGACTCCGGGCTTCTACGAGCAGTACTTC | CASSPGTPGFYEQYF
NA | NA | TRBJ1-1 | 13 | TRBV12-3/TRBV12-4 | TGTGCCAGCAGTTTTCTGGGGGGAACTGAAGCTTTCTTT | CASSFLGGTEAFF
NA | few | TRBJ2-5 | 16 | TRBV6-5 | TGTGCCAGCAGTTACTCGAGAGCTCGGGTCCAAGAGACCCAGTACTTC | CASSYSRARVQETQYF
NA | NA | TRBJ2-7 | 15 | TRBV5-1 | TGCGCCAGCAGGAGCTCGGACACCAATAGCTACGAGCAGTACTTC | CASRSSDTNSYEQYF
TRBD1 | NA | TRBJ2-6 | 17 | TRBV18 | TGTGCCAGCTCGCCAGGGCGACAGGGCTCTGGGGCCAACGTCCTGACTTTC | CASSPGRQGSGANVLTF